This T cell receptor (beta chain) was sequenced for a study of radiotherapy plus CTLA-4 blockade in lung cancer. Study overall: Objective responses were recorded in about 18% of patients, with disease control recorded in 25% to 35%.

Generated by immunoSEQ multiplex PCR, the TCRdb table keeps only in-frame clones and is missing some. Among tens of thousands of clones listed, 75% to 85% were seen once. General study findings and limits: In blood, tumor-derived TCR clones expanded after radiotherapy plus ipilimumab.

Patients with chemo-refractory metastatic non-small-cell lung cancer received focal radiation plus CTLA-4 blockade with ipilimumab. This CDR3 spans 13 amino acids. CDR1 is MNHEY and CDR2 is SMNVEV in the germline V gene (reference sequence). V shed 0 bases and J shed 4 bases, with 3 bases lying between them. Turning to this clone: What it binds is unknown.

The chain is built from TRBV27 and TRBJ2-2; D gene unclear. This material consisted of peripheral blood, taken from a patient treated with radiotherapy plus ipilimumab. The receptor comes from a human donor with non-small cell lung cancer that progressed on radiotherapy plus ipilimumab. CDR3 amino acids: CASSLSRTGELFF. The CDR3 DNA sequence: TGTGCCAGCAGTTTATCGCGCACCGGGGAGCTGTTTTTT.